A single sample gave rise to the 19 T cell receptor beta chains below, sequenced in a study of post-analysis software for immune sequencing data. No antigens are known for them. Unique molecular identifiers tagged the TCR beta cDNA libraries. TCRdb re-derived calls from the PCR reads in MiXCR, one entry per CDR3 protein. Of about 820,000 distinct CDR3 sequences in the sample, about 50% were seen once. Study-level points and caveats: In patients, about five TRBV segments were more frequent than in controls, with TRBV5-6, TRBV5-1 and TRBV20-1 among them.

The sequenced sample consisted of blood. The receptor source for this set is a girl aged 5 to 17 with multiple sclerosis.

The chain carries TRBV6-8 and TRBJ2-3, with TRBD2 as a possible D gene (6 bases). The CDR3 is made up of 16 amino acids. V was trimmed by 10 bases and J by 0 bases, leaving 20 bases between them. CDR1 and CDR2 (germline): MNHGY, SAAAGT. CDR3 sequence reads: CATRTIRVPSTDTQYF. In DNA, the CDR3 is TGTGCCACAAGGACTATTCGGGTTCCTAGCACAGATACGCAGTATTTT.

The gene calls are TRBV12-5 and TRBJ2-1; D is perhaps TRBD2 (5 bases). Germline V gene data show CDR1 as LGHNT and CDR2 as FRNRAP. This CDR3 region has 15 residues. V was cut by 7 bases and J by 3 bases, with 16 bases left in between. The CDR3, as DNA: TGTGCTAGTGTCCATAGCGCTGGCGACTACAATGAGCAGTTCTTC. Translated: CASVHSAGDYNEQFF.

The gene calls are TRBV7-2 and TRBJ2-3; TRBD2 matches at 12 bases. The CDR3 runs 16 residues. Looked up from germline, CDR1 is SGHTA and CDR2 is FQGNSA. Trimming cost V 3 bases and J 6 bases; bases outside gene matches: 7. This CDR3 reads CASSLRLAGARDTQYF. The CDR3 DNA follows: TGTGCCAGCAGCTTGCGACTAGCGGGGGCCCGGGATACGCAGTATTTT.

This chain joins TRBV29-1 and TRBJ2-7, with a tentative D call TRBD2 (7 bases). This CDR3 comprises 13 residues. Looked up from germline, CDR1 is SQVTM and CDR2 is ANQGSEA. Between the trimmed V and J ends, which lost 1 base and 5 bases, there was a span of 12 bases. DNA for the CDR3: TGCAGCGTTGAAGGCCCCGGGGGGCACGAGCAGTACTTC. Residues: CSVEGPGGHEQYF.

V gene TRBV5-4 combines with J gene TRBJ2-5; D is possibly TRBD1 or TRBD2 (5 bases each). Germline V CDR1 and CDR2: SGHNT, YYREEE (reference sequence). The CDR3 sequence is 15 residues long. The ends were cut back, 2 bases at V and 5 bases at J, with 16 bases in the middle. In DNA, the CDR3 is TGTGCCAGCAGCTTCCGGGACCTCGAGGGGGAGACCCAGTACTTC. Its translation: CASSFRDLEGETQYF.

This clonotype was seen more than once but under ten times. V and J are TRBV9 and TRBJ2-6; D is ambiguous. Trimming pared 0 bases from V and 0 bases from J, leaving 4 bases between. The CDR3 has 15 residues. Germline CDR1 reads SGDLS; CDR2 reads YYNGEE. CDR3 sequence (DNA): TGTGCCAGCAGCGTAGCCCACTCTGGGGCCAACGTCCTGACTTTC. Its translation is CASSVAHSGANVLTF.

The CDR3 region is CASSLEGLVTEAFF. As DNA, the CDR3 is TGTGCCAGCAGCTTAGAGGGGCTGGTCACTGAAGCTTTCTTT. This chain links TRBV11-1 with TRBJ1-1, with D perhaps matching TRBD1 (5 bases). Germline V lookup: CDR1 SGHAT, CDR2 FQDESV (reference sequence). This CDR3 is built from 14 residues. The V end lost 1 base, the J end lost 4 bases, and 10 bases lay between the germline ends.

The CDR3 nucleotides are TGTGCCAGCAGCTTAGTTCGAGGGGGAGCTGAAGCTTTCTTT. Translating gives CASSLVRGGAEAFF. The chain couples TRBV7-2 to TRBJ1-1; D possibly corresponds to TRBD1 (6 bases). V was cut by 1 base and J by 6 bases, with 12 bases left in between. Germline V gives CDR1 SGHTA, CDR2 FQGNSA. The CDR3 has 14 residues.

DNA for the CDR3: TGTGCCAGCAGCGTAGGGAAGGGATACAATGAGCAGTTCTTC. Translation: CASSVGKGYNEQFF. The genes are TRBV9 and TRBJ2-1; the D is unclear. V was trimmed by 0 bases and J by 4 bases, leaving 8 bases between them. This CDR3 has 14 residues. Germline loops: CDR1 SGDLS, CDR2 YYNGEE.

The chain couples TRBV20-1 to TRBJ1-1, with D possibly TRBD1 on 6 matching bases. Germline assignment: CDR1 DFQATT and CDR2 SNEGSKA (reference sequence). CDR3 length equals 14 residues. CDR3: CSVRRGGEATEAFF. CDR3 DNA sequence: TGCAGCGTACGTCGTGGGGGCGAGGCCACTGAAGCTTTCTTT.

CDR3 DNA sequence: TGTGCCATCAGTGAGGGGCCTTACGAGCAGTACTTC. The encoded protein is CAISEGPYEQYF. The chain links TRBV10-3 to TRBJ2-7; D is uncertain. The CDR3 extends over 12 amino acids. Germline-derived CDR1 and CDR2 are ENHRY and SYGVKD. The V end lost 2 bases, the J end lost 4 bases, and 6 bases lay between the germline ends.

The chain is built from TRBV5-1 and TRBJ2-5, with 7 bases aligning to TRBD2. Unmatched junction bases numbered 8, after V lost 4 bases and J lost 2 bases. The germline CDR1 and CDR2 sequences are SGHRS and YFSETQ. The CDR3 has 15 residues. The CDR3 DNA reads as TGCGCCAGCAGCGCTGCTGCGGGAGTGCAAGAGACCCAGTACTTC. Protein sequence: CASSAAAGVQETQYF.

As for this clonotype: This may be a read error: a much more frequent sequence differs by one nucleotide. The chain carries TRBV20-1 and TRBJ2-7, with D possibly being TRBD1 (6 bases). There are 16 residues in the CDR3. V gave up 4 bases and J gave up 4 bases, with 23 bases separating them. From germline, CDR1 is DFQATT and CDR2 SNEGSKA (reference sequence). The chain's CDR3 is CSATTPTGKGPYEQYF. The CDR3 DNA follows: TGCAGTGCTACAACGCCCACAGGGAAGGGACCATACGAGCAGTACTTC.

The rearrangement uses TRBV29-1 and TRBJ1-6; perhaps TRBD1 as D (5 bases). The V gene's germline CDR1 is SQVTM and CDR2 ANQGSEA. The CDR3 contains 15 residues. CDR3 residues: CRPNREGAGNSPLHF. The CDR3, as DNA: TGCAGGCCAAACCGGGAAGGGGCCGGTAATTCACCCCTCCACTTT. Full variable domain (missing parts from reference TRBV29-1 and TRBJ1-6): SAVISQKPSRDICQRGTSLTIQCQVDSQVTMMFWYRQQPGQSLTLIATANQGSEATYESGFVIDKFPISRPNLTFSTLTVSNMSPEDSSIYLCRPNREGAGNSPLHFGNGTRLTVT.

Comments on this clonotype: The germline gene is not matched at one end of the junction; a read error may be the cause. V is TRBV5-1 and J is TRBJ2-5; D call uncertain. The CDR3 spans 15 residues. Germline loops: CDR1 SGHRS, CDR2 YFSETQ. In DNA, the CDR3 is TGCGCCGGCAGCTTGTTCGGCGGACCACAATACGCGCAGTACTTC. Its translation is CAGSLFGGPQYAQYF.

The gene calls are TRBV5-6 and TRBJ2-5; 8 positions agree with TRBD1. The CDR3 runs to 18 residues. V was clipped by 3 bases and J by 1 base; unmatched bases: 14. CDR1 is SGHDT, CDR2 YYEEEE, per germline. The CDR3 region is CASSYNLIARGLQETQYF. DNA of the CDR3: TGTGCCAGCAGCTACAACCTGATAGCCAGGGGGCTCCAAGAGACCCAGTACTTC.

V gene TRBV18 combines with J gene TRBJ2-6, with 7 nucleotides matching TRBD1. The CDR3 loop spans 17 amino acids. From germline, CDR1 is KGHSH and CDR2 LQKENI. The trim removed 3 bases at V and 0 bases at J, leaving 5 bases unmatched. The CDR3 DNA follows: TGTGCCAGCTCACCGATGGGGACAGCCTCTGGGGCCAACGTCCTGACTTTC. Translated, it gives CASSPMGTASGANVLTF. Variable domain in full (rest from reference TRBV18 and TRBJ2-6): NAGVMQNPRHLVRRRGQEARLRCSPMKGHSHVYWYRQLPEEGLKFMVYLQKENIIDESGMPKERFSAEFPKEGPSILRIQQVVRGDSAAYFCASSPMGTASGANVLTFGAGSRLTVL.

The V and J genes are TRBV7-9 and TRBJ2-6, with 10 bases identical to TRBD2. V lost 5 bases to trimming and J lost 0 bases; unmatched junction nucleotides: 4. The CDR3 is 17 amino acids. CDR1 is SEHNR, CDR2 FQNEAQ, per germline (reference sequence). CDR3 amino acids: CASSVTSGFSGANVLTF. The CDR3 nucleotides read TGTGCCAGCAGCGTGACTAGCGGGTTCTCTGGGGCCAACGTCCTGACTTTC.

In this sample, this clonotype turned up a few times. This chain uses TRBV24-1 with TRBJ2-1, with D unclear. The germline gives CDR1 KGHDR, CDR2 SFDVKD. The CDR3 totals 11 residues. Trimming shortened V by 5 bases and J by 4 bases, and 2 bases separated the two germline ends. The CDR3 sequence is CATSAYNEQFF. The DNA for the CDR3 is TGTGCCACCAGTGCTTACAATGAGCAGTTCTTC.